Each of the 13 T cell receptor beta chains below was sequenced from the same sample in a study of T cell repertoires in cytomegalovirus infection. TCRdb redid the calling of the reads with MiXCR, one entry per CDR3 protein. Of about 200,000 distinct CDR3 sequences in the sample, about a tenth were seen once. The sample consisted of PBMCs. These receptors all come from a human donor in good health (CMV status not recorded). Some clones in this sample may be carry-over from other donors' samples.

Many counts were recorded for this clonotype. The rearrangement links TRBV7-2 to TRBJ1-2, with TRBD1 identical over 11 bases. The CDR3 is 15 amino acids. With 5 bases clipped from V and 5 bases from J, the junction kept 7 bases outside the gene matches. The germline V gene has CDR1 SGHTA and CDR2 FQGNSA. The CDR3 DNA sequence: TGTGCCAGCAGCCTCGGACAGGGGGCGAAGTATGGCTACACCTTC. Residues: CASSLGQGAKYGYTF.

This clonotype turned up a few times. The chain carries TRBV11-2 and TRBJ2-2; 10 bases are shared with TRBD2. CDR1 and CDR2 (germline): SGHAT, FQNNGV. The length of the CDR3 is 17 residues. With 2 bases clipped from V and 4 bases from J, the junction kept 7 bases outside the gene matches. The CDR3, as DNA: TGTGCCAGCAGCTTAAATCTAGCGGGAGATTCCACCGGGGAGCTGTTTTTT. Translated, it gives CASSLNLAGDSTGELFF.

This clonotype showed up many times. The chain employs TRBV7-2 and TRBJ2-4, with 13 nucleotides matching TRBD2. In germline, CDR1 is SGHTA, CDR2 FQGNSA. Trimming at V came to 5 bases and at J to 0 bases, leaving 4 bases not matched to a gene. CDR3 size: 17 residues. The CDR3 reads CASSLGLAGIAKNIQYF. The CDR3 DNA is TGTGCCAGCAGCCTGGGACTAGCGGGAATAGCCAAAAACATTCAGTACTTC.

The chain couples TRBV2 to TRBJ1-6; D is unclear. Germline V gives CDR1 SNHLY, CDR2 FYNNEI. V was cut by 7 bases and J by 7 bases, with 20 bases left in between. This CDR3 spans 16 amino acids. The CDR3 bases are TGTGCCAGCACCCGCTTCGTCGCGAATTTGAATTCACCCCTCCACTTT. Its translation is CASTRFVANLNSPLHF.

This clonotype was found many times. The chain links TRBV19 to TRBJ1-2; possibly TRBD1 for D (5 bases). CDR1 LNHDA and CDR2 SQIVND come from the germline V gene (reference sequence). The CDR3 is made up of 15 amino acids. Trimming cost V 7 bases and J 7 bases, with 22 bases left between them. CDR3 residues: CASTEGTRGEVGYTF. The CDR3 nucleotides are TGTGCCAGTACCGAAGGGACCCGGGGAGAGGTTGGCTACACCTTC.

This sequence joins TRBV7-9 and TRBJ2-3; tentative D call: TRBD2 (6 bases). The ends were cut back, 8 bases at V and 1 base at J, with 13 bases in the middle. CDR3 length: 14 amino acids. Germline V lookup: CDR1 SEHNR, CDR2 FQNEAQ (reference sequence). The CDR3 nucleotides read TGTGCCAGCCTGGGGCGGGAAGGCACAGATACGCAGTATTTT. Translated: CASLGREGTDTQYF.

This clonotype has just a few counts. The chain uses TRBV7-2 and TRBJ1-2; 8 bases are shared with TRBD1. This CDR3 spans 14 amino acids. Trimming removed 3 bases from V and 7 bases from J; junction bases left unmatched: 7. CDR1 and CDR2 (germline): SGHTA, FQGNSA. The CDR3: CASSFRGLLAGYTF. The CDR3 coding sequence is TGTGCCAGCAGCTTCAGGGGGCTTTTGGCTGGCTACACCTTC.

This clonotype was picked up one time. In this CDR3 the conserved last residue, phenylalanine or tryptophan, is missing, so a read error is likely. The chain uses TRBV20-1 and TRBJ1-1, with TRBD1 identical over 9 bases. V lost 3 bases and J lost 2; bases outside the gene matches: 28. The CDR3 totals 22 residues. Germline-derived CDR1 and CDR2 are DFQATT and SNEGSKA (reference sequence). The CDR3 DNA is TGCAGTGCTAGGAAGCCCCCTCATGTTGGACGGACAGGGGTTCTGAGTAACACTGAAGCTTTCTCT. Residues: CSARKPPHVGRTGVLSNTEAFS.

In this sample, this clonotype turned up many times. V and J are TRBV7-2 and TRBJ1-2; D might be TRBD1 (5 bases). CDR3 length equals 15 residues. With 5 bases removed from V and 4 bases from J, the gap between germline ends came to 17 bases. Germline V gives CDR1 SGHTA, CDR2 FQGNSA. The CDR3 DNA follows: TGTGCCAGCAGCACCGGACAAGGGAGTCGCTATGGCTACACCTTC. Translating gives CASSTGQGSRYGYTF.

A few counts support this clonotype. The V gene is TRBV29-1, the J gene TRBJ2-7; 8 bases align to TRBD1. The trim removed 5 bases at V and 3 bases at J, leaving 6 bases unmatched. Looked up from germline, CDR1 is SQVTM and CDR2 is ANQGSEA. The CDR3 extends over 13 amino acids. The CDR3 DNA is TGCAGCGTTCAGCAGGGGGCCCTCTACGAGCAGTACTTC. Protein: CSVQQGALYEQYF.

This clonotype was picked up a small number of times. The genes are TRBV28 and TRBJ2-7; 11 nucleotides align to TRBD1. Per the germline V gene, CDR1 is MDHEN and CDR2 is SYDVKM. The CDR3 is made up of 17 amino acids. Germline trimming cut 6 bases from V and 2 bases from J; bases unmatched to any gene: 12. DNA of the CDR3: TGTGCCAGCAGCATAATAGCGGACAGGGGGCACCCCTACGAGCAGTACTTC. It codes for CASSIIADRGHPYEQYF. The variable domain in full, with the rest retrieved from reference TRBV28 and TRBJ2-7, is DVKVTQSSRYLVKRTGEKVFLECVQDMDHENMFWYRQDPGLGLRLIYFSYDVKMKEKGDIPEGYSVSREKKERFSLILESASTNQTSMYLCASSIIADRGHPYEQYFGPGTRLTVT.

This clonotype was detected many times. This chain connects TRBV7-2 to TRBJ2-2; no clear D gene. V dropped 5 bases and J dropped 3 bases, with 19 bases sitting between them. The CDR3 has 17 residues. Germline CDR1 SGHTA, CDR2 FQGNSA. The CDR3 loop reads CASSKPLVQGYTGELFF. In DNA, the CDR3 is TGTGCCAGCAGCAAACCCCTTGTACAAGGCTACACCGGGGAGCTGTTTTTT.

This clonotype has a count of ten or more. The gene calls are TRBV7-2 and TRBJ2-7; no clear D. Germline V gene data show CDR1 as SGHTA and CDR2 as FQGNSA. The V and J ends lost 0 bases and 2 bases respectively, with 11 bases between them. The CDR3 covers 15 residues. The CDR3 DNA is TGTGCCAGCAGCTTAGCTGCCCAGGCTGCCTACGAGCAGTACTTC. Protein: CASSLAAQAAYEQYF.